These 27 T cell receptor beta chains were all obtained from the same sample, sequenced in a study of blood T cell repertoires in COVID-19. Only in-frame clones appear in the TCRdb table, and some are missing; sequencing was by immunoSEQ multiplex PCR. The sample lists 210,000 or so clones; 80% were seen once. Specimen: PBMCs or T cells enriched from blood (not recorded which). These receptors all come from a man aged 30-40 years with acute COVID-19.

This clone came up many times. V gene TRBV4-2 combines with J gene TRBJ2-3, with 10 bases lining up with TRBD2. CDR1 and CDR2 (germline): LGHNA, YNFKEQ. This CDR3 has 16 amino acids. V shed 2 bases, J shed 3 bases, and the junction held 5 bases outside the gene matches. The CDR3 DNA is TGTGCCAGCAGCCAAACAGCGGGGGGGCCGACAGATACGCAGTATTTT. It codes for CASSQTAGGPTDTQYF.

The genes are TRBV3-1 (or the pseudogene TRBV3-2) and TRBJ2-6, with 7 bases fitting TRBD1. The CDR3 has 16 amino acids. The V gene's germline CDR1 is LGHDT and CDR2 YNNKEL (reference sequence). Unmatched junction bases numbered 5, after V lost 2 bases and J lost 4 bases. CDR3 sequence reads: CASSQSRGPGANVLTF. Here the CDR3 DNA reads TGTGCCAGCAGCCAATCAAGGGGGCCAGGGGCCAACGTCCTGACTTTC.

The rearrangement uses TRBV6-5 and TRBJ2-7; 8 positions match TRBD1. The V gene end was trimmed by 9 bases and the J gene end by 2 bases; junction bases not matched to a gene: 6. The CDR3 sequence is 13 residues long. Germline V gene sequence: CDR1 MNHEY, CDR2 SVGAGI. The CDR3 here is CASIGTGAYEQYF. Here the CDR3 DNA reads TGTGCCAGTATCGGGACAGGAGCCTACGAGCAGTACTTC.

The chain joins TRBV4-1 to TRBJ2-7, with TRBD1 matching over 10 bases. Germline CDR1 is MGHRA and CDR2 is YSYEKL. Losses at the gene ends were 5 bases for V and 1 base for J; bases not matched to a gene: 5. This CDR3 has 15 residues. Written as DNA, the CDR3 is TGCGCCAGCAGCGCCCCGGGACAGGGGTCCTACGAGCAGTACTTC. Protein product: CASSAPGQGSYEQYF.

The rearrangement uses TRBV6-5 and TRBJ2-6; no clear D. The length of the CDR3 is 16 residues. V was pared by 2 bases and J by 1 base, with 9 bases between. CDR1 is MNHEY, CDR2 SVGAGI, per germline. CDR3 in DNA: TGTGCCAGCAGTTACCTGACTTTTTCTGGGGCCAACGTCCTGACTTTC. This codes for CASSYLTFSGANVLTF.

The CDR3 reads CATSGGGEGYGYTF. DNA of the CDR3: TGTGCCACCAGTGGGGGAGGGGAAGGATATGGCTACACCTTC. The rearrangement joins TRBV24-1 to TRBJ1-2; D perhaps matches TRBD1 (5 bases). V was trimmed by 5 bases and J by 5 bases, leaving 14 bases between them. Germline values: CDR1 KGHDR, CDR2 SFDVKD. The CDR3 contains 14 residues.

Here the CDR3 DNA reads TGTGCCACTGGAGGATTGGACCATCAGCCCCAGCATTTT. Translated, it gives CATGGLDHQPQHF. The V gene is TRBV28, the J gene TRBJ1-5; D gene unclear. V was clipped by 10 bases and J by 5 bases, with 15 bases between them. Germline lookup yields CDR1 MDHEN and CDR2 SYDVKM. The CDR3 covers 13 residues.

J is TRBJ2-2 and V is TRBV28; 8 bases agree with TRBD1. This CDR3 is built from 17 residues. CDR1 MDHEN and CDR2 SYDVKM come from the germline V gene. The ends lost 6 bases at V and 3 bases at J; junction bases unmatched: 12. CDR3 sequence reads: CASRRSNRGTHTGELFF. The CDR3 DNA is TGTGCCAGCAGACGATCCAACAGGGGGACCCACACCGGGGAGCTGTTTTTT.

The chain combines TRBV3-1 (or the pseudogene TRBV3-2) with TRBJ1-5; D may be TRBD1 (5 bases). V lost 4 bases and J lost 1, with 14 bases in between. CDR1 is LGHDT, CDR2 YNNKEL, per germline (reference sequence). The CDR3 consists of 16 residues. The CDR3 loop is CASSPSGRGSNQPQHF. In DNA form, the CDR3 reads TGTGCCAGCAGCCCCTCCGGGAGGGGCAGCAATCAGCCCCAGCATTTT.

The rearrangement joins TRBV18 to TRBJ1-3; D ambiguous. V dropped 6 bases and J dropped 0 bases, with 6 bases sitting between them. This CDR3 has 13 residues. Germline lookup yields CDR1 KGHSH and CDR2 LQKENI. CDR3 region: CASSRSSGNTIYF. DNA of the CDR3: TGTGCCAGCTCGCGGTCCTCTGGAAACACCATATATTTT.

The chain links TRBV18 to TRBJ1-1, with TRBD1 matching over 8 bases. CDR1 is KGHSH and CDR2 is LQKENI in the germline V gene. The V and J ends lost 3 bases and 3 bases, in that order; junction bases with no gene match: 6. CDR3 length: 15 amino acids. The chain's CDR3 is CASSPGQVKDTEAFF. CDR3 bases: TGTGCCAGCTCACCGGGACAGGTGAAGGACACTGAAGCTTTCTTT.

V and J are TRBV6-6 and TRBJ2-7, with 8 bases fitting TRBD1. The CDR3 loop spans 14 amino acids. The germline V gene encodes CDR1 MNHNY and CDR2 SVGAGI (reference sequence). V was clipped by 6 bases and J by 3 bases; unmatched bases: 7. The CDR3 protein is CASRSGTGLYEQYF. CDR3 in DNA: TGTGCCAGCAGGTCCGGGACAGGTCTCTACGAGCAGTACTTC.

The chain uses TRBV14 and TRBJ2-7; D is possibly TRBD2 (5 bases). The ends were cut back, 2 bases at V and 3 bases at J, with 11 bases in the middle. The CDR3 runs 14 residues. Germline lookup yields CDR1 SGHDN and CDR2 FVKESK. This CDR3 reads CASSQLGIFYEQYF. The CDR3 DNA sequence: TGTGCCAGCAGCCAACTCGGGATCTTCTACGAGCAGTACTTC. The whole variable domain, filled in from reference TRBV14 and TRBJ2-7, reads EAGVTQFPSHSVIEKGQTVTLRCDPISGHDNLYWYRRVMGKEIKFLLHFVKESKQDESGMPNNRFLAERTGGTYSTLKVQPAELEDSGVYFCASSQLGIFYEQYFGPGTRLTVT.

This clone appeared a few times. V is TRBV5-1 and J is TRBJ1-2; D not resolved. With 3 bases removed from V and 3 bases from J, the gap between germline ends came to 9 bases. Germline V gene sequence: CDR1 SGHRS, CDR2 YFSETQ. CDR3 size: 13 residues. The CDR3 DNA sequence: TGCGCCAGCAGCTCCCCAGACTACTATGGCTACACCTTC. Translated: CASSSPDYYGYTF.

A word on this clone: This sample includes further DNA sequences coding for the same CDR3. The chain is built from TRBV12-3 or TRBV12-4 and TRBJ1-5, with unresolved D. This CDR3 comprises 12 residues. The V end lost 5 bases, the J end lost 4 bases, and 6 bases lay between the germline ends. This chain's CDR3 is CASSRGNQPQHF. Here the CDR3 DNA reads TGTGCCAGCAGTAGAGGGAATCAGCCCCAGCATTTT.

A few counts support this clone. V is TRBV7-9 and J is TRBJ1-2, with D hard to call. The CDR3 has 12 amino acids. Trimming cost V 3 bases and J 8 bases, with 10 bases left between them. The V gene's germline CDR1 is SEHNR and CDR2 FQNEAQ (reference sequence). The CDR3 DNA reads TGTGCCAGCAGCTTGACATCGGTCGGCTACACCTTC. Its translation is CASSLTSVGYTF. Variable domain in full (rest from reference TRBV7-9 and TRBJ1-2): DTGVSQNPRHKITKRGQNVTFRCDPISEHNRLYWYRQTLGQGPEFLTYFQNEAQLEKSRLLSDRFSAERPKGSFSTLEIQRTEQGDSAMYLCASSLTSVGYTFGSGTRLTVV.

J is TRBJ1-1 and V is TRBV11-2; tentative D call: TRBD1 (6 bases). Trimming took 6 bases from V and 5 from J, leaving 16 bases between them. CDR3 length: 14 residues. CDR1 SGHAT and CDR2 FQNNGV come from the germline V gene. Here the CDR3 reads CASRGDPRGTEAFF. CDR3 coding DNA: TGTGCCAGCAGGGGGGACCCAAGGGGGACTGAAGCTTTCTTT. The variable domain in full, completed from reference TRBV11-2 and TRBJ1-1, reads EAGVAQSPRYKIIEKRQSVAFWCNPISGHATLYWYQQILGQGPKLLIQFQNNGVVDDSQLPKDRFSAERLKGVDSTLKIQPAKLEDSAVYLCASRGDPRGTEAFFGQGTRLTVV.

This chain links TRBV30 with TRBJ1-1; D is unresolved. Germline V lookup: CDR1 GTSNPN, CDR2 SVGIG (reference sequence). This CDR3 is built from 11 residues. Trimming pared 3 bases from V and 7 bases from J, leaving 9 bases between. The CDR3 loop is CAWRRDSEAFF. The CDR3 DNA reads TGTGCCTGGAGGCGGGATAGTGAAGCTTTCTTT.

The chain joins TRBV6-1 to TRBJ1-2; the D is unclear. The CDR3 contains 14 residues. Trimming took 3 bases from V and 4 from J, leaving 12 bases between them. Germline CDR1 MNHNS, CDR2 SASEGT. The CDR3 DNA reads as TGTGCCAGCAGTGAGTCCGCGGTGATCTATGGCTACACCTTC. Protein: CASSESAVIYGYTF.

The chain has TRBV18 and TRBJ1-3; D call uncertain. Germline V gene data show CDR1 as KGHSH and CDR2 as LQKENI. Trimming pared 0 bases from V and 4 bases from J, leaving 7 bases between. The CDR3 consists of 14 residues. This CDR3 reads CASSPPALGNTIYF. The CDR3 coding sequence is TGTGCCAGCTCACCACCGGCCCTGGGAAACACCATATATTTT.

The rearrangement links TRBV4-1 to TRBJ2-5; 8 bases map to TRBD2. V lost 1 base to trimming and J lost 5 bases; unmatched junction nucleotides: 6. Germline loops: CDR1 MGHRA, CDR2 YSYEKL. The CDR3 loop spans 15 amino acids. CDR3 in amino acids: CASSQVGLVMETQYF. CDR3 DNA sequence: TGCGCCAGCAGCCAAGTGGGACTAGTGATGGAGACCCAGTACTTC.

The CDR3, as DNA: TGTGCCATCAGTGAGACAGGAATTGGTGAAAAACTGTTTTTT. Amino acids: CAISETGIGEKLFF. The V gene is TRBV10-3, the J gene TRBJ1-4; weak D call: TRBD1 (5 bases). V dropped 2 bases and J dropped 7 bases, with 11 bases sitting between them. Germline loops: CDR1 ENHRY, CDR2 SYGVKD. CDR3 length: 14 residues.

In this sample, this clone turned up once. The chain employs TRBV11-3 and TRBJ1-1; 10 bases match TRBD1. CDR3 length equals 13 residues. Germline values: CDR1 SGHNT, CDR2 YENEEA. With V trimmed by 5 bases and J by 11 bases, 8 bases remained unmatched. The CDR3 loop is CASSTRQGARAFF. The DNA of the CDR3 is TGTGCCAGCAGCACCCGACAGGGGGCCCGGGCTTTCTTT.

This chain connects TRBV3-1 (or the pseudogene TRBV3-2) to TRBJ1-5; D ambiguous. Germline V CDR1 and CDR2: LGHDT, YNNKEL (reference sequence). The CDR3 runs 13 residues. Trimming removed 6 bases at V and 2 bases at J, with 8 bases between. This CDR3 reads CASSRVRNQPQHF. The DNA for the CDR3 is TGTGCCAGCAGTCGGGTCCGCAATCAGCCCCAGCATTTT.

This rearrangement joins TRBV12-3 or TRBV12-4 to TRBJ1-5; possibly TRBD1 for D (6 bases). CDR3 length: 13 amino acids. Trimming stripped 7 bases from V and 6 bases from J, with 13 bases between. CDR3 nucleotide sequence: TGTGCCAGCAAAGAGAGGGGGGGTCAGCCCCAGCATTTT. Translated, it gives CASKERGGQPQHF.

This clone has more than one count but fewer than ten. V gene TRBV18 combines with J gene TRBJ1-1; D uncertain. V gave up 3 bases and J gave up 4 bases, with 9 bases separating them. Germline-derived CDR1 and CDR2 are KGHSH and LQKENI. This CDR3 contains 13 residues. The CDR3 sequence is CASSPKGGTEAFF. In nucleotides, the CDR3 is TGTGCCAGCTCACCGAAGGGAGGCACTGAAGCTTTCTTT.

The chain recombines TRBV27 with TRBJ2-2, with 13 bases aligning to TRBD2. The CDR3 length is 17 residues. The germline gives CDR1 MNHEY, CDR2 SMNVEV (reference sequence). J was trimmed by 0 bases and V by 6 bases; bases with no gene match: 4. CDR3 in DNA: TGTGCCAGCAGCACTAGCGGGGGGGCCACGAACACCGGGGAGCTGTTTTTT. Protein product: CASSTSGGATNTGELFF.